Sequencing of this T cell receptor beta chain was carried out in a study of identical twins. General study findings and limits: In monozygotic twins, models underestimated the sharing of out-of-frame TCR alpha.

Remarks on this clonotype: What it recognizes is unknown.

With 6 bases removed from V and 5 bases from J, the gap between germline ends came to 9 bases. Looked up from germline, CDR1 is KGHDR and CDR2 is SFDVKD. The CDR3 is made up of 12 amino acids. In TCRdb, the 5' RACE reads were re-called with MiXCR into one record per CDR3 protein. The table has under 400,000 distinct CDR3 sequences, 8.5% to 10% seen once; the top ten hold roughly 9%. V is TRBV24-1 and J is TRBJ1-2; D gene ambiguous. Sequencing was performed on naive T cells sorted from blood. The sequence came from a woman in her fifties or sixties in good health. The CDR3 region has the DNA TGTGCCACCAGTAGGGCAGATTATGGCTACACCTTC. Protein: CATSRADYGYTF.